These 10 T cell receptor beta chains were all obtained from the same sample, sequenced in a study of blood T cells in healthy people across ages. The authors ran a second PCR of roughly 6 to 12 cycles using a sample-barcoded 5' primer and a J-beta primer mix. Using its own MiXCR run on the 5' RACE reads, TCRdb lists one record per CDR3 protein. The profile shows some 730,000 distinct CDR3 sequences, approximately 22% of them singletons. Input material: blood. These receptors all come from a man between 65 and 79 years old in good health.

This clonotype appeared a few times. The chain recombines TRBV9 with TRBJ1-2, with a weak D call TRBD1 (5 bases). The CDR3 sequence is 15 residues long. CDR1 and CDR2 from the germline V gene are SGDLS and YYNGEE. V dropped 0 bases and J dropped 6 bases, with 15 bases sitting between them. The CDR3 DNA is TGTGCCAGCAGCGTAGGCCGGGACGGAAGAAATGGCTACACCTTC. It encodes CASSVGRDGRNGYTF.

The V call is TRBV5-1, the J call TRBJ2-7, with D perhaps assigned TRBD1 or TRBD2 (6 bases each). CDR1 and CDR2 from the germline V gene are SGHRS and YFSETQ. The CDR3 contains 13 residues. Trimming removed 4 bases from V and 3 bases from J, with 11 bases in between. The CDR3 loop reads CASSRGLHYEQYF. The CDR3 DNA reads as TGCGCCAGCAGCCGGGGGCTCCACTACGAGCAGTACTTC.

The rearrangement joins TRBV29-1 to TRBJ2-5; D gene unclear. The J call may be wrong; the DNA end is better matched by TRBJ2-1. The CDR3 loop spans 13 amino acids. Germline CDR1 and CDR2: SQVTM and ANQGSEA. In nucleotides, the CDR3 is TGCAGCGTTGAAGCCGGACGGTTCAATGAGCAGTTCTTC. It is translated as CSVEAGRFNEQFF.

The genes are TRBV12-3 or TRBV12-4 and TRBJ2-7, with 8 bases that match TRBD1. The CDR3 is 15 residues long. Unmatched junction bases numbered 8, after V lost 5 bases and J lost 2 bases. The CDR3 loop is CASSPLQQGAYEQYV. CDR3 sequence (DNA): TGTGCCAGCAGTCCCCTCCAACAGGGGGCCTACGAGCAGTACGTC.

This clonotype was counted a few times. The rearrangement uses TRBV7-2 and TRBJ2-3; maybe TRBD1 (6 bases). The V gene lost 5 bases and the J gene lost 1 base, with 13 bases spanning the gap. Germline CDR1 SGHTA, CDR2 FQGNSA. The CDR3 contains 15 residues. The CDR3 is CASSPIQGRTDTQYF. CDR3 DNA: TGTGCCAGCAGCCCGATACAGGGCCGCACAGATACGCAGTATTTT.

This clonotype occurred a few times. This chain uses TRBV7-2 with TRBJ1-1, with D tentatively TRBD1 (5 bases). The germline V gene encodes CDR1 SGHTA and CDR2 FQGNSA. The CDR3 spans 15 residues. V lost 9 bases to trimming and J lost 1 base, with 18 bases between them. The CDR3 here is CARSSGRRGNTEAFF. Written as DNA, the CDR3 is TGTGCCAGGAGTTCTGGGCGGAGGGGGAACACTGAAGCTTTCTTT.

This chain joins TRBV6-2 or TRBV6-3 and TRBJ2-7, with D unclear. The CDR3 covers 11 residues. V lost 0 bases to trimming and J lost 9 bases, with 6 bases between them. CDR1 is MNHEY, CDR2 SVGEGT, per germline. The chain's CDR3 is CASSYSLMQYF. CDR3 sequence (DNA): TGTGCCAGCAGTTACTCGTTAATGCAGTACTTC.

This clonotype was detected a few times. The chain couples TRBV27 to TRBJ1-2; a weak D match, TRBD1 (5 bases). Per the germline V gene, CDR1 is MNHEY and CDR2 is SMNVEV (reference sequence). This CDR3 has 14 residues. Between the trimmed V and J ends, which lost 6 bases and 0 bases, there was a span of 11 bases. The CDR3, as DNA: TGTGCCAGCAGGGGACTCGGGTCTAACTATGGCTACACCTTC. This sequence encodes CASRGLGSNYGYTF.

V is TRBV20-1 and J is TRBJ2-7, with 8 nucleotides matching TRBD2. With V trimmed by 6 bases and J by 7 bases, 11 bases remained unmatched. Per germline, CDR1 DFQATT and CDR2 SNEGSKA (reference sequence). CDR3 length: 13 residues. The CDR3 loop is CSARTSPAWEQYF. In DNA form, the CDR3 reads TGCAGTGCGCGGACTAGCCCAGCTTGGGAGCAGTACTTC.

This clonotype was observed at least ten times. The gene calls are TRBV28 and TRBJ2-3, with 9 bases fitting TRBD2. V was pared by 6 bases and J by 0 bases, with 10 bases of the junction left unmatched. CDR3 length: 17 residues. CDR1 and CDR2 (germline): MDHEN, SYDVKM. This CDR3 is CASSLYSGGRSTDTQYF. DNA for the CDR3: TGTGCCAGCAGCCTTTATAGCGGGGGCCGTAGCACAGATACGCAGTATTTT.